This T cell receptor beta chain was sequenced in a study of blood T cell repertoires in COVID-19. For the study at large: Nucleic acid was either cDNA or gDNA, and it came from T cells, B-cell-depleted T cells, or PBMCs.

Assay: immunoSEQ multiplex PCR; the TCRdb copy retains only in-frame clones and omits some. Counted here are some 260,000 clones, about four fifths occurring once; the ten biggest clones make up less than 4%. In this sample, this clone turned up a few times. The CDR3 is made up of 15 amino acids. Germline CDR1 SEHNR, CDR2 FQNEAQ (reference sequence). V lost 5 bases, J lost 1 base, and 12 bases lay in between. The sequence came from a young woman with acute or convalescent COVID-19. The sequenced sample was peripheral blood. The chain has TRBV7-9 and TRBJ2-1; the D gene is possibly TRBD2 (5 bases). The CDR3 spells CASSIGLNSYNEQFF. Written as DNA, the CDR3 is TGTGCCAGCAGCATCGGACTCAATTCCTACAATGAGCAGTTCTTC.